These 23 T cell receptor beta chains came from one sample sequenced in a study of immune cell composition in non-small cell lung cancer listed by TCRdb under 2017. Normal lung samples were non-adjacent lung tissue taken as far from the tumour as possible, at least 3 cm away, from the same patient. Libraries were constructed by the immunoSEQ multiplex PCR assay. TCRdb mirrors the immuneACCESS table, restricted to in-frame sequences. Some clones are absent from its copies; in checked studies, under half trace to an unresolved V gene, and the reason for the others is unknown. Here the sample has 7,500 to 9,500 clones; approximately 77% occur a single time. The ten largest clones add up to roughly 13% of the sample. Sequenced material: non-adjacent lung tissue. These receptors came from a human donor with non-small cell lung cancer.

V and J are TRBV28 and TRBJ2-3; D is unclear. V was pared by 4 bases and J by 3 bases, with 5 bases between. Germline assignment: CDR1 MDHEN and CDR2 SYDVKM. The CDR3 is made up of 12 amino acids. The CDR3 loop is CASSSETDTQYF. The CDR3 bases are TGTGCCAGCAGTTCTGAAACAGATACGCAGTATTTT.

The gene calls are TRBV19 and TRBJ1-2; a weak D match, TRBD1 (5 bases). The germline V and J ends were trimmed by 6 bases and 1 base, with 6 bases remaining between them. Germline values: CDR1 LNHDA, CDR2 SQIVND (reference sequence). CDR3 length: 12 residues. CDR3 nucleotides: TGTGCCAGTAGCAGGGTTAACTATGGCTACACCTTC. Protein sequence: CASSRVNYGYTF.

In this sample, this clone turned up a few times. The chain carries TRBV6-1 and TRBJ1-2; a possible D gene is TRBD1 (5 bases). V lost 7 bases and J 8 bases, leaving 20 bases between the germline ends. This CDR3 has 14 residues. Germline values: CDR1 MNHNS, CDR2 SASEGT. The chain's CDR3 is CASTGGGKDNGYTF. The CDR3 DNA reads TGTGCCAGCACCGGGGGGGGGAAGGACAACGGCTACACCTTC.

The CDR3 DNA reads TGTGCCAGCAGCGCACAGGGTTTCTTAGAGACCCAGTACTTC. This sequence encodes CASSAQGFLETQYF. The V call is TRBV9, the J call TRBJ2-5; a weak D match, TRBD1 (6 bases). Germline V gene lookup returns CDR1 SGDLS and CDR2 YYNGEE. The germline V and J ends were trimmed by 3 bases and 4 bases, with 13 bases remaining between them. This CDR3 has 14 residues. Full variable domain (rest looked up from reference TRBV9 and TRBJ2-5): DSGVTQTPKHLITATGQRVTLRCSPRSGDLSVYWYQQSLDQGLQFLIQYYNGEERAKGNILERFSAQQFPDLHSELNLSSLELGDSALYFCASSAQGFLETQYFGPGTRLLVL.

The CDR3 protein is CASSSKPYVSEPTDTQYF. As DNA, the CDR3 is TGTGCCAGCAGCTCCAAGCCCTACGTCAGCGAACCCACAGATACGCAGTATTTT. This rearrangement joins TRBV7-8 to TRBJ2-3; D not certain. The V end lost 4 bases, the J end lost 2 bases, and 22 bases lay between the germline ends. The CDR3 length is 18 residues. Germline-derived CDR1 and CDR2 are SGHVS and FQNEAQ.

The chain has TRBV7-8 and TRBJ1-2; D unclear. CDR3 size: 13 residues. Germline-derived CDR1 and CDR2 are SGHVS and FQNEAQ. The ends were cut back, 8 bases at V and 1 base at J, with 11 bases in the middle. CDR3 loop: CASSRTNNYGYTF. As DNA, the CDR3 is TGTGCCAGCTCACGGACCAATAACTATGGCTACACCTTC. The full variable domain, rest sourced from reference TRBV7-8 and TRBJ1-2, is GAGVSQSPRYKVAKRGQDVALRCDPISGHVSLFWYQQALGQGPEFLTYFQNEAQLDKSGLPSDRFFAERPEGSVSTLKIQRTQQEDSAVYLCASSRTNNYGYTFGSGTRLTVV.

The V and J genes are TRBV30 and TRBJ2-3; D is undetermined. CDR3 length: 15 amino acids. Germline V gene sequence: CDR1 GTSNPN, CDR2 SVGIG (reference sequence). Deletions cut 3 bases from V and 3 bases from J, with 16 bases between. CDR3 residues: CAWSRAIGWTDTQYF. CDR3 sequence (DNA): TGTGCCTGGAGCCGGGCTATCGGCTGGACAGATACGCAGTATTTT. Based on the CDR3 plus reference TRBV30 and TRBJ2-3, the full variable domain is SQTIHQWPATLVQPVGSPLSLECTVEGTSNPNLYWYRQAAGRGLQLLFYSVGIGQISSEVPQNLSASRPQDRQFILSSKKLLLSDSGFYLCAWSRAIGWTDTQYFGPGTRLTVL.

The chain links TRBV5-1 to TRBJ2-2; a possible D gene is TRBD2 (6 bases). Germline-derived CDR1 and CDR2 are SGHRS and YFSETQ. The ends were cut back, 6 bases at V and 5 bases at J, with 14 bases in the middle. The CDR3 is 14 residues long. Written as DNA, the CDR3 is TGCGCCAGCAAAAACCCGGGAGCTACCGGGGAGCTGTTTTTT. Amino acids: CASKNPGATGELFF.

This clone has more than one count but fewer than ten. V usage is TRBV5-4 and J usage is TRBJ2-1, with D possibly being TRBD2 (6 bases). Between the trimmed V and J ends, which lost 4 bases and 7 bases, there was a span of 15 bases. Per the germline V gene, CDR1 is SGHNT and CDR2 is YYREEE (reference sequence). The CDR3 sequence is 14 residues long. The CDR3 DNA reads as TGTGCCAGCAGCCGGGACTCCCTCTTGAATGAGCAGTTCTTC. Encoded protein: CASSRDSLLNEQFF.

The chain is built from TRBV7-9 and TRBJ2-2; perhaps TRBD2 as D (6 bases). The CDR3 has 16 amino acids. V was trimmed by 7 bases and J by 5 bases, leaving 20 bases between them. CDR1 SEHNR and CDR2 FQNEAQ come from the germline V gene (reference sequence). This CDR3 is CASNERGALRTGELFF. For the CDR3, the DNA is TGTGCCAGCAACGAACGCGGGGCCCTGAGAACCGGGGAGCTGTTTTTT.

In its sample, this clone was seen once. The chain has TRBV6-1 and TRBJ1-2, with a weak D call TRBD1 (6 bases). Germline CDR1 is MNHNS and CDR2 is SASEGT. The CDR3 has 15 amino acids. V lost 1 base to trimming and J lost 8 bases, with 17 bases between them. For the CDR3, the DNA is TGTGCCAGCAGTGAAGTGGGGAGGGGGTTGGTCGGCTACACCTTC. It encodes CASSEVGRGLVGYTF.

The rearrangement links TRBV2 to TRBJ2-7; 10 bases align to TRBD1. This CDR3 contains 14 residues. The V gene's germline CDR1 is SNHLY and CDR2 FYNNEI. V lost 7 bases to trimming and J lost 1 base; unmatched junction nucleotides: 4. The CDR3 protein is CASNDRGRSYEQYF. The CDR3 DNA is TGTGCCAGCAACGACAGGGGGCGGTCCTACGAGCAGTACTTC.

The gene calls are TRBV27 and TRBJ2-7, with D perhaps matching TRBD1 (5 bases). V was clipped by 3 bases and J by 5 bases, with 11 bases between them. Germline assignment: CDR1 MNHEY and CDR2 SMNVEV (reference sequence). The CDR3 has 13 residues. The CDR3 is CASSLAGKHEQYF. Here the CDR3 DNA reads TGTGCCAGCAGTTTGGCAGGGAAGCACGAGCAGTACTTC.

The chain couples TRBV4-2 to TRBJ2-1; D is unresolved. This CDR3 is built from 17 residues. Germline-derived CDR1 and CDR2 are LGHNA and YNFKEQ. Deletions cut 3 bases from V and 2 bases from J, with 17 bases between. This chain's CDR3 is CASSHARHPLPYNEQFF. The CDR3 nucleotides are TGTGCCAGCAGCCATGCGAGACATCCTCTGCCCTACAATGAGCAGTTCTTC.

The chain uses TRBV19 and TRBJ2-2; D gene unclear. This CDR3 comprises 12 residues. CDR1 is LNHDA, CDR2 SQIVND, per germline (reference sequence). V was trimmed by 10 bases and J by 5 bases, leaving 11 bases between them. The CDR3: CATTVSTGELFF. The CDR3 DNA reads TGTGCCACTACAGTTTCGACCGGGGAGCTGTTTTTT.

This chain joins TRBV28 and TRBJ1-5; a possible D gene is TRBD1 (5 bases). Germline loops: CDR1 MDHEN, CDR2 SYDVKM. Trimming cost V 7 bases and J 3 bases, with 10 bases left between them. CDR3 length: 13 residues. The CDR3 sequence: CASIRQFNQPQHF. Here the CDR3 DNA reads TGTGCCAGCATCCGACAGTTCAATCAGCCCCAGCATTTT. The complete variable domain, with remaining parts taken from reference TRBV28 and TRBJ1-5, reads DVKVTQSSRYLVKRTGEKVFLECVQDMDHENMFWYRQDPGLGLRLIYFSYDVKMKEKGDIPEGYSVSREKKERFSLILESASTNQTSMYLCASIRQFNQPQHFGDGTRLSIL.

V usage is TRBV5-1 and J usage is TRBJ2-6; the D gene is possibly TRBD2 (6 bases). The V end was cut by 3 bases, the J end by 0 bases, with 16 bases between. The CDR3 contains 18 residues. Germline V lookup: CDR1 SGHRS, CDR2 YFSETQ. As DNA, the CDR3 is TGCGCCAGCAGCTCATCCGGGAGCCGCAACTCTGGGGCCAACGTCCTGACTTTC. Amino acids: CASSSSGSRNSGANVLTF.

Written as DNA, the CDR3 is TGTGCCAGCAGTTTATCCCCGGACAGGGTGACTTCACCCCTCCACTTT. Translation: CASSLSPDRVTSPLHF. J is TRBJ1-6 and V is TRBV27; 8 bases map to TRBD1. The length of the CDR3 is 16 residues. The V gene's germline CDR1 is MNHEY and CDR2 SMNVEV (reference sequence). Germline trimming cut 0 bases from V and 9 bases from J; bases unmatched to any gene: 7.

The J gene is TRBJ2-3, the V gene TRBV9; 7 bases align to TRBD2. CDR3 length: 17 amino acids. The trim removed 4 bases at V and 4 bases at J, leaving 15 bases unmatched. From germline, CDR1 is SGDLS and CDR2 YYNGEE. In DNA, the CDR3 is TGTGCCAGCAGCTCTCAAGGAGGTGGGGGGGGGTCAGATACGCAGTATTTT. Amino acid sequence: CASSSQGGGGGSDTQYF. Based on the CDR3 plus reference TRBV9 and TRBJ2-3, the full variable domain is DSGVTQTPKHLITATGQRVTLRCSPRSGDLSVYWYQQSLDQGLQFLIQYYNGEERAKGNILERFSAQQFPDLHSELNLSSLELGDSALYFCASSSQGGGGGSDTQYFGPGTRLTVL.

The J gene is TRBJ1-1, the V gene TRBV29-1; maybe TRBD1 (5 bases). V was clipped by 5 bases and J by 3 bases, with 19 bases between them. CDR1 and CDR2 (germline): SQVTM, ANQGSEA. The CDR3 totals 15 residues. In DNA form, the CDR3 reads TGCAGCGTTCCAACCCCGGGACCTACTCACACTGAAGCTTTCTTT. It translates to CSVPTPGPTHTEAFF.

V and J are TRBV7-9 and TRBJ1-5, with D perhaps matching TRBD1 (5 bases). Germline-derived CDR1 and CDR2 are SEHNR and FQNEAQ (reference sequence). V lost 5 bases, J lost 6 bases, and 14 bases lay in between. CDR3 length: 14 residues. The CDR3 protein is CASSQGGVGQPQHF. The DNA for the CDR3 is TGTGCCAGCAGCCAAGGAGGGGTTGGTCAGCCCCAGCATTTT.

The chain links TRBV2 to TRBJ2-7; 13 positions agree with TRBD2. The V gene's germline CDR1 is SNHLY and CDR2 FYNNEI. V was clipped by 6 bases and J by 7 bases; unmatched bases: 9. The CDR3 sequence is 15 residues long. The CDR3 DNA sequence: TGTGCCAGCAGCACCCCACTAGCGGGGGGGCGTGAGCAGTACTTC. Amino acids: CASSTPLAGGREQYF.

V and J are TRBV10-3 and TRBJ2-1, with unresolved D. Germline loops: CDR1 ENHRY, CDR2 SYGVKD. Trimming took 11 bases from V and 7 from J, leaving 15 bases between them. This CDR3 has 12 amino acids. The CDR3 loop reads CAVQEPPNEQFF. The DNA for the CDR3 is TGTGCCGTTCAGGAGCCCCCTAATGAGCAGTTCTTC.